This T cell receptor (beta chain) was sequenced in a study of cytomegalovirus exposure and HLA in healthy donors. This PCR relied on a set of 60 Vbeta primers and 13 Jbeta primers. The assay was immunoSEQ multiplex PCR, and TCRdb's table has in-frame clones only and misses some. The data show 90,000 to 150,000 clones, with 65% to 80% seen just once and roughly 3.7% held by the top ten. The germline V gene encodes CDR1 MGHRA and CDR2 YSYEKL. V gave up 3 bases and J gave up 0 bases; unmatched junction bases: 5. This CDR3 is 16 amino acids long. The chain links TRBV4-1 to TRBJ1-1, with 9 bases matching TRBD1. The specimen sequenced was PBMCs. The receptor was isolated from a human donor in good health. Here the CDR3 reads CASSHDRGSMNTEAFF. In DNA form, the CDR3 reads TGCGCCAGCAGCCATGACAGGGGGTCAATGAACACTGAAGCTTTCTTT.